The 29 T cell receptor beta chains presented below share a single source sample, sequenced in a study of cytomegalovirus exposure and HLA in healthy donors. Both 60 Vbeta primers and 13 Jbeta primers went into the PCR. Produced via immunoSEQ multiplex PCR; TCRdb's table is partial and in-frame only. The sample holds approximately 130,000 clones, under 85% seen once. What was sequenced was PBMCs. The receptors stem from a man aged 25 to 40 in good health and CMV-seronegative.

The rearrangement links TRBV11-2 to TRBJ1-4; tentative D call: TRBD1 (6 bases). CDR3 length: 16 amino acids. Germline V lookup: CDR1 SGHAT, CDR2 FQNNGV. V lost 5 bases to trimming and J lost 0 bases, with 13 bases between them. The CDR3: CASSEGHMATNEKLFF. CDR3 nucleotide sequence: TGTGCCAGCAGCGAGGGACATATGGCAACTAATGAAAAACTGTTTTTT.

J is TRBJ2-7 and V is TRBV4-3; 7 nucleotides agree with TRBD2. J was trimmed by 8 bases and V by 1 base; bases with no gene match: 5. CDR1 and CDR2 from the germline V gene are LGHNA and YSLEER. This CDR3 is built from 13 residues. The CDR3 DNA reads TGCGCCAGCAGCCAAGTAACAGCGGGGAAGCAGTACTTC. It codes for CASSQVTAGKQYF.

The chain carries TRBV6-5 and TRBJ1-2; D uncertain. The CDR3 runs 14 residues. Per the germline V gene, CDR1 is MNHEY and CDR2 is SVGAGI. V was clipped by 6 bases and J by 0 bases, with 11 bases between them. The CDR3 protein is CASRPTPTNYGYTF. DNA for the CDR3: TGTGCCAGCAGACCGACACCAACTAACTATGGCTACACCTTC.

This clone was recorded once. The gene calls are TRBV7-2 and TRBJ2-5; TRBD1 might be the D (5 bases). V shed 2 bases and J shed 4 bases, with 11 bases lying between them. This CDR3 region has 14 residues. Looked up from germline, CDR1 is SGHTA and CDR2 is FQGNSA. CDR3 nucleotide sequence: TGTGCCAGCAGCTTAAACCAGGGTCGAGAGACCCAGTACTTC. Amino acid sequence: CASSLNQGRETQYF.

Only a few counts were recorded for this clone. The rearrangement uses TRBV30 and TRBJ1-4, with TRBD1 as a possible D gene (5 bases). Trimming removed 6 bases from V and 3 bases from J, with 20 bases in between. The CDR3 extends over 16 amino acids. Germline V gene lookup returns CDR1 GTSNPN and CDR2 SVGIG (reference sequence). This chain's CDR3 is CACKPPAGRSNEKLFF. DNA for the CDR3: TGTGCCTGCAAACCCCCGGCAGGGCGGTCTAATGAAAAACTGTTTTTT.

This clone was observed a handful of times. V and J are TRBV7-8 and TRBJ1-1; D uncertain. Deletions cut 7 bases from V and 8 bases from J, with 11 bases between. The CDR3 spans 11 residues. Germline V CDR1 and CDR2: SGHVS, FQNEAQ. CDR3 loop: CASIMGVEAFF. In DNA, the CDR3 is TGTGCCAGCATCATGGGCGTGGAAGCTTTCTTT.

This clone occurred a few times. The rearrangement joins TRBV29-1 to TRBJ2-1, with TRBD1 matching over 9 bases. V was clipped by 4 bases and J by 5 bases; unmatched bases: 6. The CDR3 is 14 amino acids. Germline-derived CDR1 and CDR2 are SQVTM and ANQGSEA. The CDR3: CSVVKQGANNEQFF. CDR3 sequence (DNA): TGCAGCGTTGTTAAACAGGGGGCCAACAATGAGCAGTTCTTC.

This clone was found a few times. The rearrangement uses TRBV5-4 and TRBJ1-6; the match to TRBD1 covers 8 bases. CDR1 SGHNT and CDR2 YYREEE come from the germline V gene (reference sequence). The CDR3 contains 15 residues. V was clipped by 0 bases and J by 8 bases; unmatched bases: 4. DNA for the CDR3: TGTGCCAGCAGCTTGGCTTTGACAGGGGATTCACCCCTCCACTTT. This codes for CASSLALTGDSPLHF.

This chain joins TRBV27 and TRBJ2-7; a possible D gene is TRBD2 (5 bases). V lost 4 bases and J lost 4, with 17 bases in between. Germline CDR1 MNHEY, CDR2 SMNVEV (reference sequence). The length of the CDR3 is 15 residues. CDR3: CASSYSSSGLYEQYF. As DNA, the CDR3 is TGTGCCAGCAGTTACAGTTCCTCCGGACTTTACGAGCAGTACTTC.

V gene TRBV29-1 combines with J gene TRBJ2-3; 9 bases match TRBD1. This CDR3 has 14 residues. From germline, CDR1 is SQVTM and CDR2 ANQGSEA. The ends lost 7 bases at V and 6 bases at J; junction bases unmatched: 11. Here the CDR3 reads CSATGGPRSDTQYF. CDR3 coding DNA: TGCAGCGCCACAGGGGGCCCACGCTCCGATACGCAGTATTTT.

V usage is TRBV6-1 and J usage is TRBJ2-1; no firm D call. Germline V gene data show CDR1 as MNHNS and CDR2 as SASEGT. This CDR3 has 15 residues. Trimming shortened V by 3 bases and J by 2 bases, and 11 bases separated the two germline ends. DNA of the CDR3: TGTGCCAGCAGTGATGAGTCTCTTACCTACAATGAGCAGTTCTTC. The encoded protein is CASSDESLTYNEQFF.

For the CDR3, the DNA is TGTGCCAGCAGGTCCGGGACAGGGCGAAATCAGCCCCAGCATTTT. Its protein product is CASRSGTGRNQPQHF. The V gene is TRBV6-1, the J gene TRBJ1-5, with 9 bases lining up with TRBD1. CDR1 and CDR2 (germline): MNHNS, SASEGT. The junction had 7 bases not matched to a gene; V was cut back by 6 bases and J by 4 bases. CDR3 size: 15 residues.

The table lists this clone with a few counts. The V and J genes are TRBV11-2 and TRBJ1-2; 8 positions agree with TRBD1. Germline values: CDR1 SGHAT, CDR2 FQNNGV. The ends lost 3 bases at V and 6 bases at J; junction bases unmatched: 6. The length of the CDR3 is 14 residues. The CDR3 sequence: CASSFNRGMDGYTF. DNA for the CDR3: TGTGCCAGCAGCTTCAACAGGGGGATGGATGGCTACACCTTC.

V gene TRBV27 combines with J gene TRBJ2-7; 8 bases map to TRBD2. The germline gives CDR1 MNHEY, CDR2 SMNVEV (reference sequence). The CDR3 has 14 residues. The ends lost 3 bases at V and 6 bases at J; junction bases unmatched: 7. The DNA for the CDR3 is TGTGCCAGCAGTTTTAGCGGGGAAGAGGGCGAGCAGTACTTC. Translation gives CASSFSGEEGEQYF.

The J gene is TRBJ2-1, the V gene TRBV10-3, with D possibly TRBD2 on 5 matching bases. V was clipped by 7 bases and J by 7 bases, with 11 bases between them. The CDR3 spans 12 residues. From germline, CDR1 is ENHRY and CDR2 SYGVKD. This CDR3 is CAIKGRGNEQFF. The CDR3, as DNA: TGTGCCATCAAGGGCAGAGGGAATGAGCAGTTCTTC.

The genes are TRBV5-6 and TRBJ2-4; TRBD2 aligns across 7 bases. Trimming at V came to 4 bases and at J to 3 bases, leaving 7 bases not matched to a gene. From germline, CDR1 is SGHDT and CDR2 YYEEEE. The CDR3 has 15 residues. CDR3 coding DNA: TGTGCCAGCAGCCCGGGGTCGGGAGGCAAAAACATTCAGTACTTC. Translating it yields CASSPGSGGKNIQYF.

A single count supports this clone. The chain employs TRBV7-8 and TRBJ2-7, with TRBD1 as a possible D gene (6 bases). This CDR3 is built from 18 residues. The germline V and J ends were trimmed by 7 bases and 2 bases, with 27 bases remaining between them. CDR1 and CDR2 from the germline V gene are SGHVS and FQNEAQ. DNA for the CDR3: TGTGCCAGCATCCCCTTCGGTGGTTATCCGGGACAAGCCTACGAGCAGTACTTC. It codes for CASIPFGGYPGQAYEQYF.

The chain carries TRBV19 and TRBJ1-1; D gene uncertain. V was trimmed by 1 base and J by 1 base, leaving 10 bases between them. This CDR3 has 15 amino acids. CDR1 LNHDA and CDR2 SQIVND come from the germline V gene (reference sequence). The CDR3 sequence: CASSIGSVWNTEAFF. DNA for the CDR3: TGTGCCAGTAGTATAGGATCGGTTTGGAACACTGAAGCTTTCTTT.

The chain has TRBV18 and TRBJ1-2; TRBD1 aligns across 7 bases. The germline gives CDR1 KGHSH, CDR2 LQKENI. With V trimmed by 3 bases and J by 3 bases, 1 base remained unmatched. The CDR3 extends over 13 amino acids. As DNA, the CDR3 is TGTGCCAGCTCACCCGGGACAGACTATGGCTACACCTTC. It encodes CASSPGTDYGYTF. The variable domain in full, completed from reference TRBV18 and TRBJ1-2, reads NAGVMQNPRHLVRRRGQEARLRCSPMKGHSHVYWYRQLPEEGLKFMVYLQKENIIDESGMPKERFSAEFPKEGPSILRIQQVVRGDSAAYFCASSPGTDYGYTFGSGTRLTVV.

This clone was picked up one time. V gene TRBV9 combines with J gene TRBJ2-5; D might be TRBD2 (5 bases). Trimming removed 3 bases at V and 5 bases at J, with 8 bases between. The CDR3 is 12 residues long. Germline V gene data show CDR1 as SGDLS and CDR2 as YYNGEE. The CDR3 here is CASSGPGETQYF. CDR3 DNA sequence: TGTGCCAGCAGCGGGCCGGGGGAGACCCAGTACTTC.

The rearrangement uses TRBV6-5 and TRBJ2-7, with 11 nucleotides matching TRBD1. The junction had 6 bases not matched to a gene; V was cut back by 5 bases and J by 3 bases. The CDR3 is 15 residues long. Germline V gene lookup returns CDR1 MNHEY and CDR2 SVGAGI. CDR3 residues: CASSKGTGGNYEQYF. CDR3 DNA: TGTGCCAGCAGTAAAGGGACAGGGGGGAACTACGAGCAGTACTTC.

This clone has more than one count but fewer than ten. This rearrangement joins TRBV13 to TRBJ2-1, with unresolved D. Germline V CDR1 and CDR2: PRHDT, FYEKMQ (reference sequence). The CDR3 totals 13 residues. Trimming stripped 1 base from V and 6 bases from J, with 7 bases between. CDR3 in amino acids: CASSLASGNEQFF. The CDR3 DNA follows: TGTGCCAGCAGCTTAGCCTCAGGCAATGAGCAGTTCTTC.

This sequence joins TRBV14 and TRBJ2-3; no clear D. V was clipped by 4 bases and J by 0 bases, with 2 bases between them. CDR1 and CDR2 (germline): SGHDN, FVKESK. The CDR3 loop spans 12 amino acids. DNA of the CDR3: TGTGCCAGCAGCCCAAGCACAGATACGCAGTATTTT. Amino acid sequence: CASSPSTDTQYF. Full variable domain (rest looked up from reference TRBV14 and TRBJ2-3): EAGVTQFPSHSVIEKGQTVTLRCDPISGHDNLYWYRRVMGKEIKFLLHFVKESKQDESGMPNNRFLAERTGGTYSTLKVQPAELEDSGVYFCASSPSTDTQYFGPGTRLTVL.

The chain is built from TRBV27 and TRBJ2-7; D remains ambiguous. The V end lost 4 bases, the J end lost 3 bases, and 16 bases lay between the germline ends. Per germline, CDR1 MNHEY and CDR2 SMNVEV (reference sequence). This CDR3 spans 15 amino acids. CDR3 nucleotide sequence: TGTGCCAGCAGTTCCACGGCGACAATCTACTACGAGCAGTACTTC. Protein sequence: CASSSTATIYYEQYF.

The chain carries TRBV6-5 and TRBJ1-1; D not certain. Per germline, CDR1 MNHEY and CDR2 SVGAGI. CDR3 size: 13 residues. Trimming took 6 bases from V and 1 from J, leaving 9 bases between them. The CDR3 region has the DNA TGTGCCAGCAGCCTCAGTCAGAACACTGAAGCTTTCTTT. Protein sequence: CASSLSQNTEAFF.

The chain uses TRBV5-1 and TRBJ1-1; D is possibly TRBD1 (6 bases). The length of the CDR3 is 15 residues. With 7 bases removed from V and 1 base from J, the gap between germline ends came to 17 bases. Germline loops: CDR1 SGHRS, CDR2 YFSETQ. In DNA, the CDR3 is TGCGCCAGCCAGCCAGTCACAGGGAAGAACACTGAAGCTTTCTTT. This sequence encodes CASQPVTGKNTEAFF.

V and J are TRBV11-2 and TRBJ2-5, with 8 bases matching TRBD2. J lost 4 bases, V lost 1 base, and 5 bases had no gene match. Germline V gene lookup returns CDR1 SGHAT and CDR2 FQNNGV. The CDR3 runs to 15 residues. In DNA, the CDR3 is TGTGCCAGCAGCTTAGGACTAGCGATACGAGAGACCCAGTACTTC. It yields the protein CASSLGLAIRETQYF.

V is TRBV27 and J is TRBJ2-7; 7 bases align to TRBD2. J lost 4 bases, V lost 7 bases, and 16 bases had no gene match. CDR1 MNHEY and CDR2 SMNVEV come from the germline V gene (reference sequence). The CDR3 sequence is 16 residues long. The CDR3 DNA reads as TGTGCCAGCATGTATTCATTTGCGGGGGTCGGTTACGAGCAGTACTTC. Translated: CASMYSFAGVGYEQYF.

The CDR3 protein is CASSYSPFDYGYTF. The CDR3 DNA reads TGTGCCAGCAGTTACTCCCCCTTCGACTATGGCTACACCTTC. The V call is TRBV6-5, the J call TRBJ1-2; D is undetermined. Germline V gene data show CDR1 as MNHEY and CDR2 as SVGAGI. CDR3 length: 14 amino acids. Between the trimmed V and J ends, which lost 0 bases and 3 bases, there was a span of 8 bases.